The clone carrying this TCR beta chain was counted at least ten times. Its antigen remains unknown. The data originate from a study of CD8 T cells in ankylosing spondylitis. TCRdb reanalysed the 5' RACE reads using MiXCR and keeps one entry per CDR3 protein. Of over 450,000 distinct CDR3 sequences in the sample, about 13% were seen once. Study-wide results and limits: Roughly eight highly homologous variants made up a TCR beta motif that seemed to typify ankylosing spondylitis blood.

Germline CDR1 and CDR2: KGHDR and SFDVKD. V dropped 5 bases and J dropped 5 bases, with 9 bases sitting between them. This CDR3 contains 13 residues. Source material: blood, either unsorted or a sorted T cell fraction (not recorded which). V gene TRBV24-1 combines with J gene TRBJ2-1; D is uncertain. This clonotype originated in a male donor with ankylosing spondylitis. The CDR3 DNA follows: TGTGCCACCAGTGCAACTCACCACAATGAGCAGTTCTTC. Its translation: CATSATHHNEQFF.